Listed here are 12 T cell receptor beta chains from one sample, sequenced in a study of early T cells in non-severe SARS-CoV-2 infection. Using its own MiXCR run on the 5' RACE reads, TCRdb lists one record per CDR3 protein. Counted here are tens of thousands of distinct CDR3 sequences, about 12% occurring once; the ten biggest clones make up 4.4%. Sequencing input: whole blood. These receptors all stem from an adult who was a healthcare worker with PCR-confirmed SARS-CoV-2 infection or an uninfected control (not recorded which).

The gene calls are TRBV12-3 or TRBV12-4 and TRBJ2-3; tentatively, D is TRBD1 (6 bases). Between the trimmed V and J ends, which lost 7 bases and 2 bases, there was a span of 19 bases. This CDR3 contains 16 residues. CDR3 DNA: TGTGCCAGCAACTGGGGGACATTCAGAGTCACAGATACGCAGTATTTT. Its translation is CASNWGTFRVTDTQYF.

Ten or more counts support this clonotype. The genes are TRBV6-2 or TRBV6-3 and TRBJ2-3, with D perhaps assigned TRBD1 or TRBD2 (5 bases each). The CDR3 sequence is 15 residues long. V was cut by 5 bases and J by 4 bases, with 16 bases left in between. Germline V gene data show CDR1 as MNHEY and CDR2 as SVGEGT. CDR3 DNA: TGTGCCAGCAGTCCGTACCGACAGAGGGCAGATACGCAGTATTTT. Encoded protein: CASSPYRQRADTQYF.

The V gene is TRBV19, the J gene TRBJ1-5; D is undetermined. Germline V CDR1 and CDR2: LNHDA, SQIVND (reference sequence). Deletions cut 5 bases from V and 1 base from J, with 9 bases between. The CDR3 is 14 amino acids. The CDR3 DNA reads as TGTGCCAGTAGTCAGGCCAACAGCAATCAGCCCCAGCATTTT. Translation: CASSQANSNQPQHF.

The chain links TRBV2 to TRBJ2-7; D possibly matches TRBD1 or TRBD2 (5 bases each). CDR3 length equals 13 residues. V lost 6 bases and J lost 6, with 15 bases in between. The germline V gene encodes CDR1 SNHLY and CDR2 FYNNEI. CDR3 sequence reads: CASSAVGVGEQYF. Written as DNA, the CDR3 is TGTGCCAGCAGCGCTGTGGGGGTGGGCGAGCAGTACTTC.

The V call is TRBV29-1, the J call TRBJ1-1, with D hard to call. The germline V gene has CDR1 SQVTM and CDR2 ANQGSEA. The V and J ends lost 0 bases and 1 base respectively, with 12 bases between them. There are 15 residues in the CDR3. The CDR3 protein is CSVEELGRSNTEAFF. CDR3 nucleotide sequence: TGCAGCGTTGAAGAACTCGGGCGCTCGAACACTGAAGCTTTCTTT.

This clonotype was recorded a few times. The chain combines TRBV9 with TRBJ2-1; 10 bases fit TRBD1. Germline V gene sequence: CDR1 SGDLS, CDR2 YYNGEE. Unmatched junction bases numbered 8, after V lost 3 bases and J lost 8 bases. The CDR3 is 15 amino acids. The CDR3 DNA reads as TGTGCCAGCAGCGGGGGACAGGGGAAGGTTGATGAGCAGTTCTTC. It codes for CASSGGQGKVDEQFF. The full variable domain, in which reference TRBV9 and TRBJ2-1 provide the parts outside the CDR3, is DSGVTQTPKHLITATGQRVTLRCSPRSGDLSVYWYQQSLDQGLQFLIQYYNGEERAKGNILERFSAQQFPDLHSELNLSSLELGDSALYFCASSGGQGKVDEQFFGPGTRLTVL.

The chain recombines TRBV5-1 with TRBJ1-6; D is ambiguous. V shed 4 bases and J shed 7 bases, with 9 bases lying between them. The CDR3 sequence is 13 residues long. Germline CDR1 SGHRS, CDR2 YFSETQ. CDR3 DNA sequence: TGCGCCAGCAGCCCTGGAGAGAATTCACCCCTCCACTTT. The encoded protein is CASSPGENSPLHF.

The chain links TRBV6-6 to TRBJ1-2, with D tentatively TRBD1 (5 bases). This CDR3 is built from 16 residues. The germline V gene has CDR1 MNHNY and CDR2 SVGAGI (reference sequence). Trimming cost V 0 bases and J 4 bases, with 15 bases left between them. The CDR3 is CASSYSNGGSPYGYTF. The CDR3 DNA reads as TGTGCCAGCAGTTACTCCAATGGGGGGAGCCCCTATGGCTACACCTTC.

There are many counts of this clonotype. The rearrangement joins TRBV20-1 to TRBJ1-1; unclear D gene. The CDR3 is 14 amino acids. Per the germline V gene, CDR1 is DFQATT and CDR2 is SNEGSKA (reference sequence). Trimming took 3 bases from V and 5 from J, leaving 16 bases between them. The CDR3 here is CSARGGPMGTEAFF. The CDR3 DNA sequence: TGCAGTGCTAGGGGTGGGCCGATGGGGACTGAAGCTTTCTTT.

This chain joins TRBV29-1 and TRBJ1-1; TRBD1 is a possible D gene (6 bases). This CDR3 region has 11 residues. V gave up 6 bases and J gave up 8 bases, with 13 bases separating them. CDR1 is SQVTM, CDR2 ANQGSEA, per germline. DNA of the CDR3: TGCAGCGTCCGGTGGGGACAAGAAGCTTTCTTT. Residues: CSVRWGQEAFF.

At least ten counts were recorded for this clonotype. J is TRBJ2-2 and V is TRBV18; D ambiguous. Trimming left V 5 bases short and J 7 bases short, with 8 bases between. The CDR3 totals 12 residues. Germline V gene lookup returns CDR1 KGHSH and CDR2 LQKENI. CDR3 in DNA: TGTGCCAGCTCATTTGGAATCGGGGAGCTGTTTTTT. Translating gives CASSFGIGELFF.

V usage is TRBV11-2 and J usage is TRBJ1-1; 9 nucleotides align to TRBD1. The CDR3 extends over 14 amino acids. V lost 5 bases to trimming and J lost 1 base; unmatched junction nucleotides: 2. Looked up from germline, CDR1 is SGHAT and CDR2 is FQNNGV. The CDR3 here is CASSQGQGNTEAFF. CDR3 DNA sequence: TGTGCCAGCAGCCAGGGACAGGGGAACACTGAAGCTTTCTTT.